Sequencing of this TCR beta chain was carried out in a study of OX40 agonist ivuxolimab in advanced cancers. Here immunoSEQ multiplex PCR was the method, and the copy in TCRdb shows in-frame clones only, minus some. The sample includes around 23,000 clones, 65% to 80% of them seen just once. The V gene's germline CDR1 is SGHAT and CDR2 FQNNGV. The CDR3 totals 15 residues. The germline V and J ends were trimmed by 1 base and 5 bases, with 14 bases remaining between them. This TCR derives from an adult with an advanced solid tumor such as melanoma, head and neck, liver or kidney cancer. The gene calls are TRBV11-2 and TRBJ1-1; D is unresolved. The source material was CD4+ or CD8+ T cells sorted from blood, sampled in a trial of the OX40 agonist ivuxolimab. The CDR3 spells CASSLGVTLGTEAFF. The CDR3 DNA reads TGTGCCAGCAGCTTAGGCGTTACTCTTGGGACTGAAGCTTTCTTT. Combining the CDR3 with reference TRBV11-2 and TRBJ1-1 gives the whole variable domain EAGVAQSPRYKIIEKRQSVAFWCNPISGHATLYWYQQILGQGPKLLIQFQNNGVVDDSQLPKDRFSAERLKGVDSTLKIQPAKLEDSAVYLCASSLGVTLGTEAFFGQGTRLTVV.